One sample yielded the 18 T cell receptor beta chains listed below, sequenced in a study of CD8+ T cells in alopecia areata. Once RNA had been extracted, it was reverse transcribed into cDNA to act as the sequencing template. Some clones are missing from TCRdb's copy, which holds only in-frame ones; the method was immunoSEQ multiplex PCR. The sample includes tens of thousands of clones, 50% to 75% seen only once; the top ten take over 15%. The starting material was CD8+ T cells sorted from blood, obtained at week 0. The receptors shown here come from a human donor with alopecia areata.

This rearrangement joins TRBV7-3 to TRBJ2-3; D call uncertain. The CDR3 extends over 16 amino acids. Trimming left V 4 bases short and J 0 bases short, with 14 bases between. The germline V gene has CDR1 SGHTA and CDR2 FQGTGA. CDR3: CASSSSGVISTDTQYF. For the CDR3, the DNA is TGTGCCAGCAGCTCCTCCGGAGTGATTAGCACAGATACGCAGTATTTT.

This chain uses TRBV28 with TRBJ2-2; D could derive from TRBD1 or TRBD2 (5 bases each). The CDR3 is made up of 15 amino acids. Per the germline V gene, CDR1 is MDHEN and CDR2 is SYDVKM. V lost 5 bases to trimming and J lost 4 bases, with 14 bases between them. The DNA of the CDR3 is TGTGCCAGCAGTCCCGGGACCCTAGTCACCGGGGAGCTGTTTTTT. Translated, it gives CASSPGTLVTGELFF. Drawing the rest from reference TRBV28 and TRBJ2-2, the complete variable domain is DVKVTQSSRYLVKRTGEKVFLECVQDMDHENMFWYRQDPGLGLRLIYFSYDVKMKEKGDIPEGYSVSREKKERFSLILESASTNQTSMYLCASSPGTLVTGELFFGEGSRLTVL.

This clone was counted only a few times. V gene TRBV27 combines with J gene TRBJ1-2, with D perhaps matching TRBD1 (5 bases). The germline V gene encodes CDR1 MNHEY and CDR2 SMNVEV (reference sequence). V lost 5 bases and J lost 5, with 18 bases in between. This CDR3 contains 15 residues. The CDR3 loop reads CASSMGRPPGYGYTF. CDR3 sequence (DNA): TGTGCCAGCAGTATGGGACGGCCCCCTGGATATGGCTACACCTTC.

V is TRBV6-6 and J is TRBJ2-1; 9 nucleotides agree with TRBD2. Germline V gene sequence: CDR1 MNHNY, CDR2 SVGAGI (reference sequence). CDR3 length: 16 residues. V trimming: 0 bases; J trimming: 5 bases; junction bases outside the gene matches: 5. CDR3 residues: CASSYSSSGIDNEQFF. CDR3 DNA: TGTGCCAGCAGTTACTCCTCTAGCGGGATAGACAATGAGCAGTTCTTC.

This clone was observed once. The chain has TRBV7-9 and TRBJ2-7; 7 bases map to TRBD1. The V and J ends lost 3 bases and 3 bases, in that order; junction bases with no gene match: 8. This CDR3 has 15 residues. The germline CDR1 and CDR2 sequences are SEHNR and FQNEAQ (reference sequence). Here the CDR3 DNA reads TGTGCCAGCAGCTTTGGGCAGGGGGTGCTCTACGAGCAGTACTTC. Protein: CASSFGQGVLYEQYF. Using reference TRBV7-9 and TRBJ2-7 for the parts outside the CDR3, the full variable domain is DTGVSQNPRHKITKRGQNVTFRCDPISEHNRLYWYRQTLGQGPEFLTYFQNEAQLEKSRLLSDRFSAERPKGSFSTLEIQRTEQGDSAMYLCASSFGQGVLYEQYFGPGTRLTVT.

The chain has TRBV9 and TRBJ2-7; 10 bases agree with TRBD1. Trimming took 3 bases from V and 5 from J; bases not matched to a gene: 8. This CDR3 spans 15 amino acids. Per the germline V gene, CDR1 is SGDLS and CDR2 is YYNGEE. CDR3 coding DNA: TGTGCCAGCAGCGACGACGGGACAGGGGTTGACGAGCAGTACTTC. Protein sequence: CASSDDGTGVDEQYF.

This clone was counted a few times. The V and J genes are TRBV29-1 and TRBJ2-7, with 10 positions matching TRBD1. Germline V gives CDR1 SQVTM, CDR2 ANQGSEA. There are 12 residues in the CDR3. Germline trimming cut 7 bases from V and 5 bases from J; bases unmatched to any gene: 5. The CDR3 protein is CSARQGAHEQYF. The DNA for the CDR3 is TGCAGCGCCAGACAGGGGGCCCACGAGCAGTACTTC.

V is TRBV5-6 and J is TRBJ2-5; 12 bases are a match to TRBD2. CDR3 size: 14 residues. V lost 6 bases, J lost 6 bases, and 6 bases stayed unmatched. CDR1 is SGHDT, CDR2 YYEEEE, per germline. CDR3 sequence: CASTLAGGPQTQYF. The CDR3 DNA is TGTGCCAGCACCCTAGCGGGGGGGCCTCAGACCCAGTACTTC.

This chain uses TRBV29-1 with TRBJ1-2; TRBD1 matches at 9 bases. Germline-derived CDR1 and CDR2 are SQVTM and ANQGSEA. The CDR3 spans 14 residues. V lost 5 bases to trimming and J lost 7 bases; unmatched junction nucleotides: 11. This CDR3 reads CSVKSGTGKSGYTF. CDR3 sequence (DNA): TGCAGCGTTAAGTCCGGGACAGGGAAAAGTGGCTACACCTTC. Variable domain in full (rest from reference TRBV29-1 and TRBJ1-2): SAVISQKPSRDICQRGTSLTIQCQVDSQVTMMFWYRQQPGQSLTLIATANQGSEATYESGFVIDKFPISRPNLTFSTLTVSNMSPEDSSIYLCSVKSGTGKSGYTFGSGTRLTVV.

This clone showed up just once. At one end the junction does not follow the germline gene, possibly because of a read error. V usage is TRBV2 and J usage is TRBJ2-7, with D possibly TRBD2 on 5 matching bases. CDR3 size: 13 residues. CDR1 and CDR2 from the germline V gene are SNHLY and FYNNEI. CDR3 DNA: TGTGCCATCAGTTCGGACTGGGCCCACGAGCAGTACTTC. It is translated as CAISSDWAHEQYF.

The V and J genes are TRBV4-1 and TRBJ1-1; 7 bases agree with TRBD1. There are 14 residues in the CDR3. In germline, CDR1 is MGHRA, CDR2 YSYEKL. Unmatched junction bases numbered 2, after V lost 1 base and J lost 3 bases. The CDR3 region is CASSQGTGDTEAFF. The CDR3 bases are TGCGCCAGCAGCCAAGGAACAGGGGACACTGAAGCTTTCTTT.

This sequence joins TRBV15 and TRBJ1-1, with TRBD1 matching over 7 bases. V lost 0 bases to trimming and J lost 1 base; unmatched junction nucleotides: 2. From germline, CDR1 is LNHNV and CDR2 YYDKDF (reference sequence). The CDR3 contains 15 residues. CDR3 sequence reads: CATSREPGGNTEAFF. The CDR3 bases are TGTGCCACCAGCAGAGAGCCAGGGGGGAACACTGAAGCTTTCTTT.

This chain joins TRBV13 and TRBJ1-2; TRBD1 might be the D (5 bases). Germline-derived CDR1 and CDR2 are PRHDT and FYEKMQ (reference sequence). V shed 1 base and J shed 3 bases, with 18 bases lying between them. This CDR3 has 17 amino acids. The CDR3 spells CASSLVRPPWGDYGYTF. CDR3 sequence (DNA): TGTGCCAGCAGCTTAGTGCGCCCCCCCTGGGGGGACTATGGCTACACCTTC.

J is TRBJ2-7 and V is TRBV13; 11 bases line up with TRBD1. The CDR3 contains 15 residues. Per the germline V gene, CDR1 is PRHDT and CDR2 is FYEKMQ (reference sequence). Trimming took 4 bases from V and 3 from J; bases not matched to a gene: 5. The CDR3 is CASSYRDRGNYEQYF. CDR3 nucleotide sequence: TGTGCCAGCAGCTATCGGGACAGGGGGAACTACGAGCAGTACTTC.

The CDR3 spells CASSTAGTRTYEQYF. The CDR3, as DNA: TGCGCCAGCAGTACCGCCGGGACACGGACCTACGAGCAGTACTTC. V usage is TRBV23-1 and J usage is TRBJ2-7, with TRBD1 as a possible D gene (6 bases). TRBV23-1 is filed as an ORF, its function uncertain. V gave up 5 bases and J gave up 2 bases, with 16 bases separating them. CDR3 length: 15 amino acids.

The CDR3: CASSLAANYEQYF. The DNA of the CDR3 is TGTGCCAGCAGCTTGGCCGCGAACTACGAGCAGTACTTC. The chain employs TRBV11-3 and TRBJ2-7; D not resolved. Looked up from germline, CDR1 is SGHNT and CDR2 is YENEEA. This CDR3 has 13 residues. The V end lost 3 bases, the J end lost 3 bases, and 9 bases lay between the germline ends.

The chain recombines TRBV4-1 with TRBJ1-2; no clear D gene. Germline loops: CDR1 MGHRA, CDR2 YSYEKL. V shed 0 bases and J shed 2 bases, with 25 bases lying between them. The CDR3 sequence is 20 residues long. DNA for the CDR3: TGCGCCAGCAGCCAAGATTCGGTGTTCTCCGTTGGACGGACCAACTATGGCTACACCTTC. Encoded protein: CASSQDSVFSVGRTNYGYTF.

CDR3 residues: CASADISNYGYTF. The CDR3 region has the DNA TGTGCCAGCGCTGACATTTCTAACTATGGCTACACCTTC. The chain uses TRBV27 and TRBJ1-2; D unresolved. Germline values: CDR1 MNHEY, CDR2 SMNVEV (reference sequence). The CDR3 covers 13 residues. Trimming cost V 8 bases and J 0 bases, with 10 bases left between them.